This entry features one T cell receptor beta chain sequence. CDR3 size: 13 residues. V shed 4 bases, J shed 10 bases, and the junction held 8 bases outside the gene matches. CDR1 and CDR2 from the germline V gene are SGHRS and YFSETQ. In the authors' methods: Using reference gene primer amplification, nucleated cell counts were estimated. TCRdb's table, derived via immunoSEQ multiplex PCR, lists solely in-frame clones and lacks some. The DNA was the basis for D and trimming; V, J and clone size are from that table. The sample includes about 170,000 clones, over 80% of them seen just once. This record comes from a study of blood T cell repertoires in COVID-19. Study background: Sites across the United States, Italy and Spain contributed samples from acute and convalescent COVID-19. T cells, B-cell-depleted T cells, or PBMCs provided the cDNA or gDNA that served as material.

Individuals aged roughly 18 to 95 years were recruited from about two dozen US areas. Sequencing was performed on PBMCs or T cells enriched from blood (not recorded which). The sequence came from a woman between 50 and 59 years old who had recovered from COVID-19. The gene calls are TRBV5-1 and TRBJ1-1, with 9 nucleotides matching TRBD1. The CDR3 DNA sequence: TGCGCCAGCAGCCCTACAGGGGGCCTCGGAGCTTTCTTT. Protein product: CASSPTGGLGAFF.